Detailed here is one T cell receptor (beta chain). The antigen is not known. TCRdb re-called the reads through MiXCR, storing one row per CDR3 protein. Of about 350,000 distinct CDR3 sequences listed, about 35% are singletons. The data were taken from a study of T cell repertoires in cytomegalovirus infection. Study summary: Selected CMV epitopes included recently identified HLA-C-restricted ones as well as well-studied HLA-B-restricted ones. Evidence of both CMV infection and a matching HLA type came from public TCR beta signatures.

General study results and limits: Carriers of CMV and the relevant HLA type were discriminated by public TCR beta frequency. What dominated the ex vivo response were HLA-C-restricted CMV-specific TCR beta clonotypes.

This TCR came from a human donor in good health (CMV status not recorded). Some clones in this sample may be carry-over from other donors' samples. Material: cultured PBMCs, obtained from culture after CMV antigen stimulation.

The CDR3 protein is CATSDQLAGAYNEQFF. The CDR3 region has the DNA TGTGCCACCAGTGACCAACTAGCGGGGGCATACAATGAGCAGTTCTTC. This chain joins TRBV24-1 and TRBJ2-1; TRBD2 aligns across 11 bases. Germline CDR1 KGHDR, CDR2 SFDVKD. V lost 4 bases to trimming and J lost 4 bases; unmatched junction nucleotides: 5. The CDR3 totals 16 residues.